Only a few counts were recorded for the clone carrying this T cell receptor beta chain. Its cognate antigen is unknown. This sample is part of a study of cytomegalovirus exposure and HLA in healthy donors. Overall study findings and caveats: An apparent linkage of common viral pathogens to several of the most significant clusters emerged in a later analysis. Earlier findings revealed that most TCR beta V segments proved productive either about 87% or about 30% of the time. The listing of 160 or so TCR beta chains classed them as cytomegalovirus-associated.

V was clipped by 5 bases and J by 5 bases; unmatched bases: 5. The CDR3 covers 15 residues. Germline CDR1 is MNHNS and CDR2 is SASEGT. Both 60 Vbeta primers and 13 Jbeta primers went into the PCR. The method was immunoSEQ multiplex PCR; TCRdb's version includes in-frame clones alone and lacks a portion of them. The sample records more than 15,000 clones, 70% to 80% being singletons. The V call is TRBV6-1, the J call TRBJ2-1; 11 bases are a match to TRBD2. The receptor was isolated from a young man in good health and CMV-seronegative. Sequenced: PBMCs. CDR3 DNA: TGTGCCAGCAGTTCACTAGCGGGGGAGCACAATGAGCAGTTCTTC. Amino acid sequence: CASSSLAGEHNEQFF.